Given below is one T cell receptor beta chain in context. Those enrolled, adults aged roughly 18 to 90 years, came from 24 US areas. Donors were grouped by their self-reported clinical history. Generated by immunoSEQ multiplex PCR, the TCRdb table keeps only in-frame clones and is missing some. Of 300,000 to 500,000 clones detected, around 89% appear once; the ten largest clones hold around 0.95%. The sample originates from a study of blood T cell repertoires in COVID-19. Trimming shortened V by 4 bases and J by 3 bases, and 17 bases separated the two germline ends. CDR3 length: 17 residues. From germline, CDR1 is SGHDT and CDR2 YYEEEE.

The V gene is TRBV5-6, the J gene TRBJ1-6; maybe TRBD1 (5 bases). The clonotype originates from a woman younger than 45 with acute COVID-19. Sequenced sample: PBMCs or T cells enriched from blood (not recorded which). This CDR3 is CASSLRGSSGYNSPLHF. In DNA form, the CDR3 reads TGTGCCAGCAGCCTACGGGGGTCTAGCGGCTATAATTCACCCCTCCACTTT. Full variable domain (outside the CDR3, taken from reference TRBV5-6 and TRBJ1-6): DAGVTQSPTHLIKTRGQQVTLRCSPKSGHDTVSWYQQALGQGPQFIFQYYEEEERQRGNFPDRFSGHQFPNYSSELNVNALLLGDSALYLCASSLRGSSGYNSPLHFGNGTRLTVT.